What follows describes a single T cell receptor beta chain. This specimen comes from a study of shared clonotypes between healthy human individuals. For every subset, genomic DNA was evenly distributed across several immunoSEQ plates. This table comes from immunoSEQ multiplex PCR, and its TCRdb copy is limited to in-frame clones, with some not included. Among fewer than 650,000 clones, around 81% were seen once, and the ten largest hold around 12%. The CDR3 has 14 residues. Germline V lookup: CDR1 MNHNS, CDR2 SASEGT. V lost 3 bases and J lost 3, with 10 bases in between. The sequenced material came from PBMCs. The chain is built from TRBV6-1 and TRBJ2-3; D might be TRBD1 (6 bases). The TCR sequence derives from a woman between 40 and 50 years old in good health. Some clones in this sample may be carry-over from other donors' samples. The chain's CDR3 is CASSELGATDTQYF. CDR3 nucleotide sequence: TGTGCCAGCAGTGAGTTGGGGGCTACAGATACGCAGTATTTT.